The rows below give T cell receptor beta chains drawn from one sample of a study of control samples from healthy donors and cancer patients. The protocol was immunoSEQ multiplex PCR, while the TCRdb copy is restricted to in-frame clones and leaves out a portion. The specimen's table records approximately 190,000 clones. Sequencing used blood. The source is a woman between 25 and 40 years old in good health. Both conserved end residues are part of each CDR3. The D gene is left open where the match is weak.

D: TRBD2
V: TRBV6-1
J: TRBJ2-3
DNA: TGTGCCAGCAGTGAATCCTCGGGGGGGCGCAGAGATACGCAGTATTTT
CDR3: CASSESSGGRRDTQYF

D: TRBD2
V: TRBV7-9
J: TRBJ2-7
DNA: TGTGCCAGCAGCGAGCCGGGACTAGCGGGGGCCCCTAGCTCCTACGAGCAGTACTTC
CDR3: CASSEPGLAGAPSSYEQYF

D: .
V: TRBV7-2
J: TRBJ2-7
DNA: TGTGCCAGCAGCACCCAGAGAAGGACGGGCGAGCAGTACTTC
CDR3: CASSTQRRTGEQYF

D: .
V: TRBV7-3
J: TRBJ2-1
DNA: TGTGCCAGCAGCATAACCGGGGGCCCATCGAATGAGCAGTTCTTC
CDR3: CASSITGGPSNEQFF

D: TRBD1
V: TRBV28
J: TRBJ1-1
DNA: TGTGCCAGCAGCCCAGGTGGGACAGGGGGCGCGAGGACTGAAGCTTTCTTT
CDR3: CASSPGGTGGARTEAFF

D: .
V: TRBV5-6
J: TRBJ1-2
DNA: TGTGCCAGCAGCTTGGCAATGCCGAACTATGGCTACACCTTC
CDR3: CASSLAMPNYGYTF

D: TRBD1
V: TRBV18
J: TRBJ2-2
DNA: TGTGCCAGCTCACCACAGAGCCGGGACAGGGGTTATACCGGGGAGCTGTTTTTT
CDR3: CASSPQSRDRGYTGELFF

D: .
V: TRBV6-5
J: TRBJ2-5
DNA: TGTGCCAGCAGTTACCCAGGGTCGGAGACCCAGTACTTC
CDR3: CASSYPGSETQYF

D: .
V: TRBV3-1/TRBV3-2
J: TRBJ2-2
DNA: TGTGCCAGCAGCACTGCAGCCGGGGAGCTGTTTTTT
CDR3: CASSTAAGELFF

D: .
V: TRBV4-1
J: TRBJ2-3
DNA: TGCGCCAGCAGCCAAGAGTCTTGGGGCCGGGCGGCGCAGTATTTT
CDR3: CASSQESWGRAAQYF

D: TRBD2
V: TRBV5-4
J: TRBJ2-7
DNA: TGTGCCAGCAGCGGGCGCCTAGCGGGGGGCACCTCCTACGAGCAGTACTTC
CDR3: CASSGRLAGGTSYEQYF

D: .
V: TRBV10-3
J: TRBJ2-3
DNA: TGTGCCATCAGTGAGTACAGGAGCACAGATACGCAGTATTTT
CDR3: CAISEYRSTDTQYF

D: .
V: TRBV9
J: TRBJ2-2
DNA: TGTGCCAGCAGCGTAGCTCGGACAGTTAACACCGGGGAGCTGTTTTTT
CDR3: CASSVARTVNTGELFF

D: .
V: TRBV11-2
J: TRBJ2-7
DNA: TGTGCCAGCAGCTCAGTCACAGGTGAAGACTACGAGCAGTACTTC
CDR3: CASSSVTGEDYEQYF

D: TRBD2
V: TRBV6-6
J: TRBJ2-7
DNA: TGTGCCAGCAGTCCCACTAGCGGGGGGGCCTACGAGCAGTACTTC
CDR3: CASSPTSGGAYEQYF

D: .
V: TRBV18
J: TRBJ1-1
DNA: TGTGCCAGCTCACCACTCCAAGAGAACACTGAAGCTTTCTTT
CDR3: CASSPLQENTEAFF

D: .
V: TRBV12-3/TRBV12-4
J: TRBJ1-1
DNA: TGTGCCAGCAGTCTTCAGGGATATGATGAAGCTTTCTTT
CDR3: CASSLQGYDEAFF

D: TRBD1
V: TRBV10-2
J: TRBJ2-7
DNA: TGCGCCAGCAGTCCGGGACAGGGGCCCTACGAGCAGTACTTC
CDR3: CASSPGQGPYEQYF

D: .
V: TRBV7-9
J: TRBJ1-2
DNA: TGTGCCAGCAGCTTAGGAGTAGGAAACAGGGCTGAATATATCTATGGCTACACCTTC
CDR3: CASSLGVGNRAEYIYGYTF

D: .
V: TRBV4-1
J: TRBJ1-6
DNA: TGCGCCAGCAGCCAAGATGCCGCTTCACCCCTCCACTTT
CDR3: CASSQDAASPLHF

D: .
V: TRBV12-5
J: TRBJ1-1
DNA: TGTGCTAGTGGTTTGGCGGCGGAGAACACTGAAGCTTTCTTT
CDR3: CASGLAAENTEAFF

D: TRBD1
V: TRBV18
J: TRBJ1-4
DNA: TGTGCCAGCTCACTCTCCTGGACAGGGAATAATGAAAAACTGTTTTTT
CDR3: CASSLSWTGNNEKLFF

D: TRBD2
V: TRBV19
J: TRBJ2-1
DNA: TGTGCCAGTAGTATACTGGGGGGGACCTCCTACAATGAGCAGTTCTTC
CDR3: CASSILGGTSYNEQFF

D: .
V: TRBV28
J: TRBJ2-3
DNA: TGTGCCAGCAGTTTAGGCAGTATGCTCACAGATACGCAGTATTTT
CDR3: CASSLGSMLTDTQYF

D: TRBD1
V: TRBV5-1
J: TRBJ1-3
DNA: TGCGCCAGCAGTTTTGGAGCGACAGGGTTGGACACCATATATTTT
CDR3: CASSFGATGLDTIYF

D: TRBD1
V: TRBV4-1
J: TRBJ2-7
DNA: TGCGCCAGCAGCCAGGGACAGACTACAAACTACGAGCAGTACTTC
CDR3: CASSQGQTTNYEQYF

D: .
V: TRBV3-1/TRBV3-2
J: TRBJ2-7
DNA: TGTGCCAGCAGCCATGAGGGCGTGACCTTTGCCTACGAGCAGTACTTC
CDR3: CASSHEGVTFAYEQYF

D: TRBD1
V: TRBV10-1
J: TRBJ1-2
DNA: TGCGCCAGCAGTGAGACAGGGGCCTATGGCTACACCTTC
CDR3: CASSETGAYGYTF

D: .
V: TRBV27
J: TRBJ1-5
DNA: TGTGCCAGCAACCTCGTAGGGCCGGGCAATCAGCCCCAGCATTTT
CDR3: CASNLVGPGNQPQHF

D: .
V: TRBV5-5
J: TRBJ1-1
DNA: TGTGCCAGCAGCTTGGTAAGGACGAGCGAAGCTTTCTTT
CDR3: CASSLVRTSEAFF

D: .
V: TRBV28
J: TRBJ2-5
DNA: TGTGCCAGCCGGCAAGAGACCCAGTACTTC
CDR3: CASRQETQYF

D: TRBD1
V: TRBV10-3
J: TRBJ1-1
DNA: TGTGCCATCTCTAACCGACAGGGAGACACTGAAGCTTTCTTT
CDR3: CAISNRQGDTEAFF

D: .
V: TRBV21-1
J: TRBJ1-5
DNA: TGTGCCAGCAGCAACATTCGACAGCAACTAAGCAATCAGCCCCAGCATTTT
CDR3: CASSNIRQQLSNQPQHF

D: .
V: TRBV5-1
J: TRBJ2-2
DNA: TGCGCCAGCAGCTCCGGGTCCCTCACCGGGGAGCTGTTTTTT
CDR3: CASSSGSLTGELFF

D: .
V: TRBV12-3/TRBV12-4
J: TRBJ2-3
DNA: TGTGCCAGCACTATGACATCACAGGATACGCAGTATTTT
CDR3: CASTMTSQDTQYF

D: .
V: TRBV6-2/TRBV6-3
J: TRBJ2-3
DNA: TGTGCCAGCAGTCAAATAGGACGGGAGAGCACAGATACGCAGTATTTT
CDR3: CASSQIGRESTDTQYF

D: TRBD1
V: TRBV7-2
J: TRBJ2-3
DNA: TGTGCCAGCAGCTTAGTGACAGGGGGCTTGGATACGCAGTATTTT
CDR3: CASSLVTGGLDTQYF

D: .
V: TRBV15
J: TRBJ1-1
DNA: TGTGCCACCAGCAGAGACAGGATTGAAGCTTTCTTT
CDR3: CATSRDRIEAFF

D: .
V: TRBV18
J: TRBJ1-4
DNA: TGTGCCAGCTCACCGAGGGTCTCAACTAATGAAAAACTGTTTTTT
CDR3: CASSPRVSTNEKLFF

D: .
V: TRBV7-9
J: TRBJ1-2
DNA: TGTGCCAGCAGCCCGCTCCTTACAGGCCGTGATAACTATGGCTACACCTTC
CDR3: CASSPLLTGRDNYGYTF

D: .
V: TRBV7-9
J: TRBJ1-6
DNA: TGTGCCAGCAGCTTAGAGGGGGGTCCACCCCTCCACTTT
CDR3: CASSLEGGPPLHF

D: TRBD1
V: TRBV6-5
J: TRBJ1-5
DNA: TGTGCCAGCAGTCTTGACAGGGGACAGCCCCAGCATTTT
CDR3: CASSLDRGQPQHF

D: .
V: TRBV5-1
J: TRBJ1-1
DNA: TGCGCCAGCAGCCCGGGGTACACTGAAGCTTTCTTT
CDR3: CASSPGYTEAFF